This is a list of T cell receptor beta chains from one sample in a study of blood T cell repertoires in COVID-19. Assay: immunoSEQ multiplex PCR; the TCRdb copy retains only in-frame clones and omits some. The table records 100,000 to 150,000 clones, 80% to 85% of them present only once. The sample consisted of peripheral blood. The receptor source for this set is a woman aged 25 to 39 who had recovered from COVID-19. Each CDR3 is given with its conserved first and last residue. D genes are given only for firm matches. Size is stated for part of the rows, as once, few or many counts, or as a class when the clone is expanded.

>TRBV9|NA|NA|TRBJ2-3
CASSVAVRTDTQYF
TGTGCCAGCAGCGTAGCGGTGCGGACAGATACGCAGTATTTT
>TRBV2|NA|NA|TRBJ1-5
CASSERQGTGQPQHF
TGTGCCAGCAGTGAAAGGCAGGGTACGGGTCAGCCCCAGCATTTT
>TRBV11-3|TRBD2|NA|TRBJ2-1
CASSFSTSGRAGEQFF
TGTGCCAGCAGCTTCTCGACTAGCGGGAGGGCTGGTGAGCAGTTCTTC
>TRBV19|NA|NA|TRBJ1-5
CASSDDSKVNQPQHF
TGTGCCAGTAGTGATGACAGCAAAGTCAATCAGCCCCAGCATTTT
>TRBV7-8|TRBD2|NA|TRBJ2-1
CASSLEGLAFYNEQFF
TGTGCCAGCAGCTTAGAGGGACTAGCGTTCTACAATGAGCAGTTCTTC
>TRBV5-1|NA|once|TRBJ1-5
CASSLEGENQPQHF
TGCGCCAGCAGCTTAGAAGGGGAAAATCAGCCCCAGCATTTT
>TRBV7-8|NA|NA|TRBJ2-1
CASSPKATTRARLSYNEQFF
TGTGCCAGCAGCCCGAAGGCCACCACGAGGGCCCGCCTCTCCTACAATGAGCAGTTCTTC
>TRBV7-2|NA|NA|TRBJ1-1
CASSPGGGRNTEAFF
TGTGCCAGCAGCCCCGGCGGGGGAAGGAACACTGAAGCTTTCTTT
>TRBV21-1|NA|NA|TRBJ1-2
CASTQGTVYGYTF
TGTGCCAGCACCCAAGGGACAGTCTATGGCTACACCTTC
>TRBV19|NA|NA|TRBJ2-1
CASSIGSQGRSNEQFF
TGTGCCAGTAGTATCGGGTCGCAGGGGAGAAGCAATGAGCAGTTCTTC
>TRBV2|TRBD2|NA|TRBJ2-1
CASSGGTSRDEQFF
TGTGCCAGCAGCGGTGGGACTAGCCGCGATGAGCAGTTCTTC
>TRBV9|NA|NA|TRBJ2-7
CASSVATGAYEQYF
TGTGCCAGCAGCGTAGCTACAGGTGCCTACGAGCAGTACTTC
>TRBV5-1|TRBD1|NA|TRBJ2-5
CASSGGQGASETQYF
TGCGCCAGCAGCGGGGGACAGGGGGCTTCCGAGACCCAGTACTTC
>TRBV6-5|NA|NA|TRBJ1-1
CASSNQIGGAFF
TGTGCCAGCAGTAACCAAATCGGAGGAGCTTTCTTT
>TRBV14|TRBD2|few|TRBJ2-2
CASSQGKREGRTGELFF
TGTGCCAGCAGCCAAGGCAAGCGGGAGGGCCGAACCGGGGAGCTGTTTTTT
>TRBV6-5|NA|NA|TRBJ2-3
CASSHKTGPDTQYF
TGTGCCAGCAGTCATAAGACAGGTCCAGATACGCAGTATTTT
>TRBV7-3|NA|NA|TRBJ2-6
CASSLQGPGANVLTF
TGTGCCAGCAGCTTACAGGGCCCTGGGGCCAACGTCCTGACTTTC
>TRBV4-1|NA|NA|TRBJ2-7
CASSRRGFSDYEQYF
TGCGCCAGCAGCCGCAGAGGGTTTTCAGACTACGAGCAGTACTTC
>TRBV3-1/TRBV3-2|NA|NA|TRBJ1-2
CASSQLFEGGYGYTF
TGTGCCAGCAGCCAACTTTTCGAGGGTGGCTATGGCTACACCTTC
>TRBV6-5|TRBD1|NA|TRBJ2-7
CASSYEDATGNNEQYF
TGTGCCAGCAGCTACGAGGATGCGACAGGGAATAACGAGCAGTACTTC
>TRBV28|TRBD1|once|TRBJ1-2
CASSRAGTGSYGYTF
TGTGCCAGCAGTCGGGCCGGGACAGGCTCCTATGGCTACACCTTC
>TRBV6-5|TRBD1|NA|TRBJ1-2
CASSYSKRTGGNGYTF
TGTGCCAGCAGTTACTCGAAACGGACAGGGGGCAATGGCTACACCTTC
>TRBV11-2|NA|once|TRBJ1-3
CASSMTAGGNTIYF
TGTGCCAGCAGCATGACAGCCGGAGGAAACACCATATATTTT
>TRBV11-2|TRBD2|once|TRBJ2-1
CASSLDGGRASRMQPNEQFF
TGTGCCAGCAGCTTAGATGGCGGGAGGGCGTCACGAATGCAGCCGAATGAGCAGTTCTTC
>TRBV9|TRBD2|NA|TRBJ2-5
CASSVDGGGETQYF
TGTGCCAGCAGCGTAGATGGCGGGGGAGAGACCCAGTACTTC
>TRBV4-1|NA|NA|TRBJ1-1
CASSQGWGLNTEAFF
TGCGCCAGCAGCCAAGGTTGGGGGCTGAACACTGAAGCTTTCTTT
>TRBV6-5|NA|NA|TRBJ2-3
CASTREGGLDTQYF
TGTGCCAGCACCAGAGAGGGAGGCTTGGATACGCAGTATTTT
>TRBV7-9|NA|once|TRBJ1-4
CASSLNREKLFF
TGTGCCAGCAGCTTAAACAGGGAAAAACTGTTTTTT
>TRBV5-1|NA|NA|TRBJ1-1
CASSLEGGITEAFF
TGCGCCAGCAGCTTGGAGGGGGGGATCACTGAAGCTTTCTTT
>TRBV27|NA|NA|TRBJ1-1
CASRAGWDTEAFF
TGTGCCAGCAGGGCAGGGTGGGACACTGAAGCTTTCTTT
>TRBV18|TRBD1|NA|TRBJ2-5
CASSRPGTGFIETQYF
TGTGCCAGCTCACGACCGGGGACAGGGTTTATTGAGACCCAGTACTTC
>TRBV19|NA|NA|TRBJ1-3
CASSILGAGSGNTIYF
TGTGCCAGTAGTATTCTGGGTGCAGGGTCTGGAAACACCATATATTTT
>TRBV7-9|TRBD1|NA|TRBJ1-1
CASSLPGGDAEAFF
TGTGCCAGCAGCTTACCAGGGGGAGATGCTGAAGCTTTCTTT
>TRBV7-9|NA|NA|TRBJ1-1
CASSHGGSEAFF
TGTGCCAGCAGCCACGGAGGCTCTGAAGCTTTCTTT
>TRBV20-1|NA|NA|TRBJ1-2
CSASHPQWGYTF
TGCAGTGCTAGTCACCCTCAGTGGGGCTACACCTTC
>TRBV7-3|TRBD1|few|TRBJ2-1
CASSLTTGDSYNEQFF
TGTGCCAGCAGCTTAACAACAGGGGACTCCTACAATGAGCAGTTCTTC
>TRBV9|TRBD2|NA|TRBJ2-3
CASSDRPASGMGTDTQYF
TGTGCCAGCAGCGACAGACCGGCTAGCGGGATGGGCACAGATACGCAGTATTTT